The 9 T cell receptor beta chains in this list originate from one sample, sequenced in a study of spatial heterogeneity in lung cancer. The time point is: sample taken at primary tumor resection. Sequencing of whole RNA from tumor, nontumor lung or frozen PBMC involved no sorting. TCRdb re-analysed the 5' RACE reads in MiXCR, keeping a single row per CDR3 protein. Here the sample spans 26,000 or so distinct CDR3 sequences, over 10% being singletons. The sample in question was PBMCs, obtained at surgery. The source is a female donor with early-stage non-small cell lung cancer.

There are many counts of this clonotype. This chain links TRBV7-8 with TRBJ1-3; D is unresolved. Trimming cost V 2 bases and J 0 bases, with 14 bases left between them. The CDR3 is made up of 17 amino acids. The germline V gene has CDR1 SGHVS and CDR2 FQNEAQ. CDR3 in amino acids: CASSLYDGRISGNTIYF. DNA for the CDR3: TGTGCCAGCAGCTTATACGACGGCCGCATCTCTGGAAACACCATATATTTT.

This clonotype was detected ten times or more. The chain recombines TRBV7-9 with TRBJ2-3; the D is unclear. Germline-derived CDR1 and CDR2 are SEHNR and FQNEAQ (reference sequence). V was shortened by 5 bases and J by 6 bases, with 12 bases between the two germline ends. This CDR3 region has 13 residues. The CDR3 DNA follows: TGTGCCAGCAGCCTTCTATTGGGGGATACGCAGTATTTT. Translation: CASSLLLGDTQYF.

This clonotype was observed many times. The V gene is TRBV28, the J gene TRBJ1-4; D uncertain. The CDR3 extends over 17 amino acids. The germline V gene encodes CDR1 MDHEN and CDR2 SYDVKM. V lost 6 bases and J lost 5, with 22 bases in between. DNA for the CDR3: TGTGCCAGCAGGTCTATTCGCGTGGGTTTCATAAATGAAAAACTGTTTTTT. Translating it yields CASRSIRVGFINEKLFF.

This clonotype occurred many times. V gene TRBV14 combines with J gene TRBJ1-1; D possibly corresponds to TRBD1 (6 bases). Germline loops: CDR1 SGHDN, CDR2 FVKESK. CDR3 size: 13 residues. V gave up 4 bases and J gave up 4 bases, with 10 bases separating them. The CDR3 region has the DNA TGTGCCAGCAGCCGGTCCAGGGGCACTGAAGCTTTCTTT. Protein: CASSRSRGTEAFF.

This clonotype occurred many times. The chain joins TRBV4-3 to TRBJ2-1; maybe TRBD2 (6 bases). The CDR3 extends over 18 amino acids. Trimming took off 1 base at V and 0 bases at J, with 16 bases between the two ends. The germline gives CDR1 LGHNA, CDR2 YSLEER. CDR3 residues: CASSQAIPLARSYNEQFF. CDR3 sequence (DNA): TGCGCCAGCAGCCAAGCAATTCCTCTAGCGCGCTCCTACAATGAGCAGTTCTTC.

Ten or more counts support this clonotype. The CDR3 nucleotides are TGTGCCAGCAGCTTAGATTCTGGACTACAACTCTATAATTCACCCCTCCACTTT. Protein sequence: CASSLDSGLQLYNSPLHF. The rearrangement uses TRBV7-2 and TRBJ1-6; D uncertain. Germline V gene sequence: CDR1 SGHTA, CDR2 FQGNSA. The germline V and J ends were trimmed by 1 base and 3 bases, with 16 bases remaining between them. This CDR3 is built from 18 residues.

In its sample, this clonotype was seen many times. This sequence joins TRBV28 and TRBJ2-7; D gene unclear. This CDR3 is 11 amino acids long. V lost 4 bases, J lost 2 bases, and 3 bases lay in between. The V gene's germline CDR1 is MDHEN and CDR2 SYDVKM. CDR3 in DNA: TGTGCCAGCAGTTCTGCCTACGAGCAGTACGTC. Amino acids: CASSSAYEQYV.

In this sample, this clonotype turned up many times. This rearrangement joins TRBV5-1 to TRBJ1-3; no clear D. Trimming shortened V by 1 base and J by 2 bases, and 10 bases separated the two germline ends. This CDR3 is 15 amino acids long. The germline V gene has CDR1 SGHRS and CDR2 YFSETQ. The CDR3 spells CASSLRALPGNTIYF. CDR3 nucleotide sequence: TGCGCCAGCAGCTTGAGGGCCTTGCCTGGAAACACCATATATTTT.

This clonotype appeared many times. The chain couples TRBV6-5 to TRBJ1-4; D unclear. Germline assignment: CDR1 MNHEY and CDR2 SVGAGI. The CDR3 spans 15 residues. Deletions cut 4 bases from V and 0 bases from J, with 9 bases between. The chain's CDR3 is CASSSQAATNEKLFF. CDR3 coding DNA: TGTGCCAGCAGTTCCCAAGCTGCAACTAATGAAAAACTGTTTTTT.